Listed here are 21 T cell receptor beta chains from one sample, sequenced in a study of identical twins. A single record per CDR3 protein comes from TCRdb applying MiXCR to the 5' RACE reads. The sample lists about 520,000 distinct CDR3 sequences, around 20% occurring once. The same sample was also studied in work on T cells expressing NK-cell markers.

Sequencing input: CD4+ T cells sorted from blood. The receptors stem from a woman under 30 in good health.

The J gene is TRBJ2-3, the V gene TRBV7-2; D is unclear. The CDR3 extends over 15 amino acids. Germline CDR1 SGHTA, CDR2 FQGNSA. V lost 6 bases to trimming and J lost 1 base, with 14 bases between them. The CDR3 bases are TGTGCCAGCAGTGGCTCGGTGGGCCGCACAGATACGCAGTATTTT. Amino acids: CASSGSVGRTDTQYF.

This clonotype is a singleton in its sample. This rearrangement joins TRBV3-1 to TRBJ2-7; D is unclear. Germline assignment: CDR1 LGHDT and CDR2 YNNKEL (reference sequence). The V and J ends lost 4 bases and 6 bases respectively, with 16 bases between them. The CDR3 is made up of 14 amino acids. The CDR3 bases are TGTGCCAGCAGCCGGGAAGTTGGGGTGGGCGAGCAGTACTTC. This encodes CASSREVGVGEQYF.

This clonotype showed up many times. J is TRBJ2-7 and V is TRBV20-1, with D unresolved. V gave up 0 bases and J gave up 0 bases, with 12 bases separating them. The germline CDR1 and CDR2 sequences are DFQATT and SNEGSKA (reference sequence). The CDR3 loop spans 15 amino acids. Here the CDR3 reads CSARDSAGSSYEQYF. The CDR3 DNA follows: TGCAGTGCTAGAGATTCGGCAGGTAGCTCCTACGAGCAGTACTTC.

This clonotype was counted a single time. V and J are TRBV11-3 and TRBJ1-4, with TRBD1 as a possible D gene (6 bases). With 3 bases removed from V and 6 bases from J, the gap between germline ends came to 14 bases. Germline CDR1 and CDR2: SGHNT and YENEEA. The CDR3 consists of 15 residues. The CDR3 DNA reads TGTGCCAGCAGCTTCGGGGGGCCTACTCATGAAAAACTGTTTTTT. This codes for CASSFGGPTHEKLFF.

V is TRBV24-1 and J is TRBJ2-1; D is unresolved. Germline V gene sequence: CDR1 KGHDR, CDR2 SFDVKD. The CDR3 sequence is 13 residues long. Trimming removed 4 bases from V and 8 bases from J, with 11 bases in between. CDR3 in amino acids: CATSDSTRYEQFF. The CDR3 DNA is TGTGCCACCAGTGACTCGACACGTTATGAGCAGTTCTTC.

This clonotype was counted at least ten times. The genes are TRBV5-4 and TRBJ2-4; D remains ambiguous. V lost 0 bases to trimming and J lost 6 bases, with 4 bases between them. CDR1 is SGHNT and CDR2 is YYREEE in the germline V gene (reference sequence). This CDR3 spans 12 amino acids. The CDR3 sequence: CASSLDRNIQYF. DNA for the CDR3: TGTGCCAGCAGCTTGGACAGAAACATTCAGTACTTC.

Written as DNA, the CDR3 is TGTGCCAGCAGCGCAAACCGGAGGGGGGAGCTGTTTTTT. Protein product: CASSANRRGELFF. The chain joins TRBV9 to TRBJ2-2; D possibly corresponds to TRBD2 (5 bases). The CDR3 is 13 amino acids. V was shortened by 3 bases and J by 8 bases, with 11 bases between the two germline ends. CDR1 is SGDLS and CDR2 is YYNGEE in the germline V gene.

The genes are TRBV4-3 and TRBJ2-1; no firm D call. CDR3 size: 15 residues. V was shortened by 1 base and J by 3 bases, with 10 bases between the two germline ends. Germline CDR1 reads LGHNA; CDR2 reads YSLEER. The CDR3 sequence is CASSQGYRFYNEQFF. The CDR3 DNA sequence: TGCGCCAGCAGCCAAGGATATCGATTCTACAATGAGCAGTTCTTC.

This sequence joins TRBV5-1 and TRBJ2-7, with 7 nucleotides matching TRBD1. The J segment lost 5 bases and the V segment lost 0 bases, leaving 5 bases of the junction unmatched. The CDR3 is 14 residues long. The germline V gene encodes CDR1 SGHRS and CDR2 YFSETQ. CDR3 nucleotide sequence: TGCGCCAGCAGCTTGGGGGACAGTGTCCACGAGCAGTACTTC. Its translation: CASSLGDSVHEQYF.

The table lists this clonotype with a few counts. The CDR3 nucleotides are TGTGCCATCAAAACCCAAAACATTCAGTACTTC. Its protein product is CAIKTQNIQYF. This sequence joins TRBV10-3 and TRBJ2-4, with D unclear. The CDR3 spans 11 residues. The germline V gene has CDR1 ENHRY and CDR2 SYGVKD. Deletions cut 7 bases from V and 5 bases from J, with 6 bases between.

The table lists this clonotype with a few counts. This chain links TRBV5-1 with TRBJ2-3, with D possibly being TRBD1 (5 bases). Per the germline V gene, CDR1 is SGHRS and CDR2 is YFSETQ. Trimming shortened V by 7 bases and J by 8 bases, and 20 bases separated the two germline ends. This CDR3 comprises 14 residues. The DNA of the CDR3 is TGCGCCAGCGCACAGGCCCTTGGGGCAGTTACGCAGTATTTT. As protein: CASAQALGAVTQYF. Combining the CDR3 with reference TRBV5-1 and TRBJ2-3 gives the whole variable domain KAGVTQTPRYLIKTRGQQVTLSCSPISGHRSVSWYQQTPGQGLQFLFEYFSETQRNKGNFPGRFSGRQFSNSRSEMNVSTLELGDSALYLCASAQALGAVTQYFGPGTRLTVL.

This clonotype has more than one count but fewer than ten. The CDR3 reads CASSIEGTSGVYEQYF. DNA for the CDR3: TGTGCCAGCAGCATTGAGGGGACTAGCGGAGTCTACGAGCAGTACTTC. This chain connects TRBV7-2 to TRBJ2-7; 11 bases map to TRBD2. CDR1 is SGHTA, CDR2 FQGNSA, per germline. J gave up 3 bases and V 5 bases, and 9 bases lay outside the gene matches. The CDR3 consists of 16 residues.

This clonotype came up many times. The chain joins TRBV5-5 to TRBJ2-1; perhaps TRBD2 as D (5 bases). CDR3 length: 14 residues. Germline loops: CDR1 SGHKS, CDR2 YYEKEE (reference sequence). Trimming left V 4 bases short and J 5 bases short, with 13 bases between. The CDR3 protein is CASSTRAANNEQFF. CDR3 nucleotides: TGTGCCAGCAGCACGAGGGCCGCGAACAATGAGCAGTTCTTC.

This clonotype was seen many times. V gene TRBV7-2 combines with J gene TRBJ1-2; perhaps TRBD1 as D (5 bases). V lost 4 bases and J lost 0, with 12 bases in between. Per germline, CDR1 SGHTA and CDR2 FQGNSA. There are 15 residues in the CDR3. CDR3 residues: CASSSDSNANYGYTF. CDR3 DNA sequence: TGTGCCAGCAGCTCCGACAGCAATGCTAACTATGGCTACACCTTC.

This clonotype came up many times. The chain joins TRBV12-3 or TRBV12-4 to TRBJ2-2; D gene unclear. V was clipped by 5 bases and J by 0 bases, with 10 bases between them. There are 15 residues in the CDR3. The CDR3 nucleotides read TGTGCCAGCAGTCCTCACCCAGCGAACACCGGGGAGCTGTTTTTT. This encodes CASSPHPANTGELFF.

This clonotype occurred many times. The V call is TRBV7-2, the J call TRBJ2-1; 8 bases are shared with TRBD2. CDR1 is SGHTA and CDR2 is FQGNSA in the germline V gene. The ends lost 5 bases at V and 12 bases at J; junction bases unmatched: 6. The CDR3 has 12 amino acids. CDR3 DNA: TGTGCCAGCAGCCGAACGGGGGGGGTGCAGTTCTTC. It yields the protein CASSRTGGVQFF.

The rearrangement uses TRBV7-2 and TRBJ2-5, with D perhaps TRBD2 (6 bases). The CDR3 extends over 15 amino acids. Germline CDR1 SGHTA, CDR2 FQGNSA. Trimming shortened V by 1 base and J by 4 bases, and 13 bases separated the two germline ends. The CDR3 protein is CASSLGTGATETQYF. CDR3 coding DNA: TGTGCCAGCAGCTTAGGTACGGGAGCCACAGAGACCCAGTACTTC.

This clonotype was detected ten times or more. The chain recombines TRBV5-1 with TRBJ1-2; 8 bases align to TRBD1. Unmatched junction bases numbered 5, after V lost 2 bases and J lost 2 bases. This CDR3 is 15 amino acids long. The germline V gene encodes CDR1 SGHRS and CDR2 YFSETQ. The CDR3 DNA reads TGCGCCAGCAGCTTAACGGACAGGGCGAACTATGGCTACACCTTC. Its protein product is CASSLTDRANYGYTF. Using reference TRBV5-1 and TRBJ1-2 for the parts outside the CDR3, the full variable domain is KAGVTQTPRYLIKTRGQQVTLSCSPISGHRSVSWYQQTPGQGLQFLFEYFSETQRNKGNFPGRFSGRQFSNSRSEMNVSTLELGDSALYLCASSLTDRANYGYTFGSGTRLTVV.

The gene calls are TRBV6-5 and TRBJ1-2; D is undetermined. The CDR3 length is 12 residues. CDR1 and CDR2 from the germline V gene are MNHEY and SVGAGI. Trimming pared 6 bases from V and 8 bases from J, leaving 13 bases between. The CDR3 loop is CASRSPGGGYTF. The CDR3 DNA sequence: TGTGCCAGCAGAAGTCCCGGTGGGGGCTACACCTTC.

This clonotype was counted only a few times. The chain is built from TRBV12-3 or TRBV12-4 and TRBJ2-7, with 10 bases fitting TRBD1. This CDR3 spans 16 amino acids. V was clipped by 1 base and J by 8 bases; unmatched bases: 11. CDR3 sequence reads: CASSLGGGQGGQKQYF. The DNA for the CDR3 is TGTGCCAGCAGTTTAGGGGGCGGACAGGGGGGTCAGAAGCAGTACTTC.

This clonotype came up a few times. The CDR3 loop reads CASSSWTGQETQYF. The CDR3 DNA follows: TGTGCCAGCAGCTCTTGGACAGGTCAAGAGACCCAGTACTTC. The chain recombines TRBV7-8 with TRBJ2-5, with 7 bases that match TRBD1. Germline CDR1 is SGHVS and CDR2 is FQNEAQ. The CDR3 extends over 14 amino acids. V trimming: 4 bases; J trimming: 2 bases; junction bases outside the gene matches: 4.